Detailed here is one TCR beta chain. Its antigen remains unidentified. Nothing much larger sits one base from this clone, and base qualities are not available. The collaborating institutions used their own protocols to collect whole blood in K2EDTA tubes. For TCRbeta analysis, collaborators shipped samples as frozen whole blood, isolated PBMCs, or DNA extracted from either of those sample types. TCRbeta CDR3 regions were amplified from genomic DNA using the immunoSEQ Assay, a bias-controlled multiplex PCR. As for how the authors treated the data: Within the assay, amplification of reference gene primers was used to estimate how many nucleated cells each sample contained. To quantify the absolute abundance of each unique TCRbeta CDR3 rearrangement, sequence reads were collapsed and filtered. For each sample, productive Simpson clonality was calculated by taking the square root of Simpson's diversity index across productive rearrangements. TCRdb took this table from immuneACCESS and kept in-frame rearrangements with V and J called. Such tables lack part of the clones; where checked against another copy, unresolved V genes explain under half of the gap, and the rest is unexplained. D and trimming were read from the DNA, whereas the V and J calls and clone size are those reported in that table. Recorded for this sample are around 6,400 clones; 84% of them occurred a single time. The top ten clones comprise under 15% of the sample.

This specimen belongs to a study of blood T cell repertoires in COVID-19 (dated by TCRdb to about 2020). With respect to the entire study: Samples covering the acute and convalescent phases of COVID-19 were provided by collaborators in the United States, Italy and Spain. Sample metadata almost always included a de-identified subject ID, COVID-19 status, age in years and sex. The repertoires were made available in a free public database intended to serve as a resource for research on the immune response to SARS-CoV-2. Samples came from the ongoing ImmuneRACE study (first 160 participants) plus 1,254 subjects from 6 global collaborators. Where available, HLA class I and class II types were taken from metadata supplied by the sample provider and were not determined by assay-based typing. The prospective study material was composed of cDNA or gDNA derived from T cells, B-cell-depleted T cells, or PBMCs. Subjects who had been exposed to COVID-19, were actively infected with it, or had recovered from it provided the deeply sampled blood TCRbeta repertoires that made up the dataset.

V sheds 5 bases and J sheds 4 bases, leaving 17 bases between their ends. Via the germline V gene, CDR1 is MNHEY and CDR2 SVGEGT. The CDR3 sequence holds 15 residues, the cysteine and phenylalanine included. Just the 45-base CDR3 DNA is kept, in frame starting at base 1. The paper as a whole reports these results and caveats: Clinical and demographic metadata were provided uncurated, with the amount varying by source and participant.

Recombination connected TRBV6-2 or TRBV6-3 to TRBJ1-2; the D gene is perhaps TRBD1, on 6 matching bases. The source of this sequence is a human donor with active COVID-19. The donor label of this sample is uncertain. Sequenced: peripheral blood. The DNA is TGTGCCAGCAGTACACGCAGGGGAGCCCTCTATGGCTACACCTTC. Translated, this is CASSTRRGALYGYTF.